What follows is one T cell receptor (beta chain) and its context. There are a few counts of this clonotype. Which antigen it targets is not known. Per-base quality was not reported, and no clone a single base away is much larger than it. At the junction V is shortened by 0 bases and J by 8 bases, with 16 bases in between. The CDR3, cysteine through phenylalanine, is 14 amino acids long. Here the CDR3 DNA is all that survives: 42 bases in frame from base 1. CDR1 and CDR2 are drawn from the germline V gene (reference sequence): GTSNPN, SVGIG. The entry originates in a study of T cells after yellow fever vaccination (dated 2019 in TCRdb). Concerning the study at large: Libraries from fractions with low cell numbers were prepared with the SMART-Seq v4 Ultra Low Input RNA kit. Bulk TCR alpha and beta repertoires were sequenced longitudinally to track T-cell clones before and after primary and booster YFV17D yellow fever vaccination. Two healthy male donors made up the cohort, one aged 18 to 29 years and the other aged 30 to 40 years. Bulk PBMC replicates and cell subsets were isolated from blood drawn at multiple timepoints before and after both primary and secondary immunization. The full study reports these points: A small fraction of clonotypes appeared in both the CD4 and CD8 compartments, likely as a result of convergent recombination. After the booster, most clones that had expanded after primary vaccination were detected again (nearly 97% of CD4 and around nine tenths of CD8), suggesting broad maintenance of memory. The study included only a couple of donors, which limits how far the findings can be generalized. Computational filtering was needed because FACS-sorted repertoires could contain abundant contaminating clonotypes from the bulk population. The secondary T-cell response was weaker than the primary response but faster, peaking on day 5 instead of day 15.

TCR cDNA was synthesized by 5'RACE template switching, which introduced a universal primer site and unique molecular identifiers. Priming for cDNA synthesis came from both the TCR alpha and TCR beta constant segments. Library amplification involved two PCR steps, and the second step added sample barcodes and sequencing adapters. Sequencing of libraries was done on Illumina HiSeq 2500 (2x100 bp) or NovaSeq (2x150 bp). Per the source publication's procedure: MIGEC handled demultiplexing of reads and collapsing into UMI consensus sequences, while MiXCR performed V(D)J alignment. Vaccine-responding clonotypes were identified with edgeR using replicate PBMC samples, with FDR below 0.01 and a log2 fold change above 5 up to day 15 being required. CD4 or CD8 identity was assigned to each bulk clonotype according to whether the clonotype was present at higher abundance in the sequenced CD4 repertoire or the sequenced CD8 repertoire. The public reads were reprocessed in TCRdb via fastp at Q25 and MiXCR, keeping in-frame beta chains. Each entry merges the rows of one CDR3 protein and shows their most common DNA and genes. Here the V and J calls rest on TCRdb's processing, not on the authors' analysis. The sample table contains some 600,000 distinct CDR3 sequences; only one count was recorded for about 12% of them. Together, the top ten hold 15% of the sample.

The treatment or condition tag for this specimen amounts to: live attenuated yellow fever vaccine strain. At each blood-draw timepoint, two biological replicates of bulk PBMCs were collected. PBMCs were isolated from peripheral blood using a standard Ficoll-Paque protocol. TriZol was used to extract RNA from bulk PBMCs, from CD4 and CD8 fractions, and from dextramer-positive and dextramer-negative fractions. The material was PBMCs, obtained on the day of the yellow fever booster vaccination. The receptor's source is a man younger than 40 who received the YFV17D yellow fever vaccine. Recombination connected TRBV30 to TRBJ1-2; 6 matching bases give a weak D call of TRBD1. CDR3 protein: CAWSVQGPGWGYTF. The bases are TGTGCCTGGAGTGTACAGGGACCGGGTTGGGGCTACACCTTC.